The 8 T cell receptor beta chains presented below share a single source sample, sequenced in a study of blood T cells in healthy people across ages (dated by TCRdb to about 2015). The receptor library was made with 5' RACE. The reads were generated on an Illumina HiSeq 2500. The second PCR ran for roughly 7 to 12 cycles and used a J-beta primer mix along with a sample-barcoded 5' primer. TCRdb ran its own pipeline on the public reads, namely fastp trimming at Q25 and MiXCR clone calling, and kept in-frame beta chains. Duplicate CDR3 protein sequences are folded into a single record with the most common DNA and genes. The sample table shows some 800,000 distinct CDR3 sequences, and about 25% are seen once. Clones ranked in the top ten supply approximately 4% of the sample. This sample was also put to use in a study of T cells of mothers and their children.

Sequencing was done on a sample of blood. The source of these receptors is a boy younger than 18 in good health.

The rearrangement links TRBV27 to TRBJ2-7; 8 bases match TRBD1. The J segment lost 3 bases and the V segment lost 3 bases, leaving 7 bases of the junction unmatched. There are 15 residues in the CDR3. In germline, CDR1 is MNHEY, CDR2 SMNVEV (reference sequence). The CDR3, as DNA: TGTGCCAGCAGTTTGCGGACAGGGACCCTCTACGAGCAGTACTTC. Translation gives CASSLRTGTLYEQYF.

This chain links TRBV10-3 with TRBJ1-2, with D possibly TRBD1 on 5 matching bases. The CDR3 spans 12 residues. Germline V gives CDR1 ENHRY, CDR2 SYGVKD. Trimming took off 6 bases at V and 5 bases at J, with 10 bases between the two ends. CDR3 region: CAISADRYGYTF. CDR3 nucleotide sequence: TGTGCCATCAGCGCAGACAGATATGGCTACACCTTC.

As for this clonotype: It may be a read error: a sequence one base away is much more abundant. The rearrangement links TRBV9 to TRBJ2-1, with unresolved D. Germline V gives CDR1 SGDLS, CDR2 YYNGEE. This CDR3 spans 14 amino acids. CDR3 sequence reads: CANSVHPAPNEQFF. As DNA, the CDR3 is TGTGCCAACAGCGTACACCCTGCGCCCAATGAGCAGTTCTTC.

V and J are TRBV29-1 and TRBJ2-1, with D possibly TRBD2 on 6 matching bases. The J call is uncertain, as TRBJ2-7 better fits the DNA end. The CDR3 is made up of 14 amino acids. Germline loops: CDR1 SQVTM, CDR2 ANQGSEA. CDR3 in amino acids: CSALTWRRDYEQYF. The CDR3 DNA follows: TGCAGCGCCTTAACGTGGAGGCGGGACTACGAGCAGTACTTC.

This clonotype has more than one count but fewer than ten. The chain uses TRBV4-3 and TRBJ2-5; a weak D match, TRBD2 (5 bases). Deletions cut 0 bases from V and 1 base from J, with 9 bases between. The CDR3 is 15 amino acids. Germline V gives CDR1 LGHNA, CDR2 YSLEER. CDR3 DNA: TGCGCCAGCAGCCAAGAAGGGAGATTCCAAGAGACCCAGTACTTC. This translates into CASSQEGRFQETQYF.

CDR3 sequence (DNA): TGCAGCCAGTCATGGGACGGCGGGGAGCTGTTTTTT. Residues: CSQSWDGGELFF. The chain recombines TRBV29-1 with TRBJ2-2; tentatively, D is TRBD1 or TRBD2 (5 bases each). The CDR3 is 12 amino acids. The V gene lost 8 bases and the J gene lost 7 bases, with 14 bases spanning the gap. CDR1 is SQVTM and CDR2 is ANQGSEA in the germline V gene.

This clonotype was recorded a few times. The chain recombines TRBV21-1 with TRBJ2-1; the listed D gene, TRBD2, was not tested against the DNA. TRBV21-1 represents a pseudogene. The CDR3 runs 11 residues. CDR3 in amino acids: CASSKEGERIF. The CDR3 DNA follows: TGTGCCAGCAGCAAAGAGGGAGAGAGGATCTTC.

The sample holds a few counts of this clonotype. This chain connects TRBV12-3 or TRBV12-4 to TRBJ1-6; D is perhaps TRBD1 (5 bases). The CDR3 is 15 amino acids. V was shortened by 3 bases and J by 5 bases, with 11 bases between the two germline ends. CDR3 sequence (DNA): TGTGCCAGCAGTTTGAGGGGAAGCAATAATTCACCCCTCCACTTT. This gives the protein CASSLRGSNNSPLHF.